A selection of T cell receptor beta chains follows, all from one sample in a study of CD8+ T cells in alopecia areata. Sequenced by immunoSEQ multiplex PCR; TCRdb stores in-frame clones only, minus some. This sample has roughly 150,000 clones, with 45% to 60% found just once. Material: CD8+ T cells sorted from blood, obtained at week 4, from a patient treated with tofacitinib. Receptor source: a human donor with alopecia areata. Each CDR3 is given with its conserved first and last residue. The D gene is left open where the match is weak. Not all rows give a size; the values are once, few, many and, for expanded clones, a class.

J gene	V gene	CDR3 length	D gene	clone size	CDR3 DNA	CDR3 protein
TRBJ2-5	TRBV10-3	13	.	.	TGTGCCATCAGGCCTGAGTGGGAAGAGACCCAGTACTTC	CAIRPEWEETQYF
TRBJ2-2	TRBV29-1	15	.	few	TGCAGCGTTGACGGGGACACTTCGAACACCGGGGAGCTGTTTTTT	CSVDGDTSNTGELFF
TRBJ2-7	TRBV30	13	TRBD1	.	TGTGCCTGGAGTGGGGGACAGGGCTACGAGCAGTACTTC	CAWSGGQGYEQYF
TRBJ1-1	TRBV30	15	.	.	TGTGCCTGGAGTGTAGCGACGGGGATGAACACTGAAGCTTTCTTT	CAWSVATGMNTEAFF
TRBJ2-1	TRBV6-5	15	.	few	TGTGCCAGCAGTTACGGGCTAGCGCGACGGGATGAGCAGTTCTTC	CASSYGLARRDEQFF
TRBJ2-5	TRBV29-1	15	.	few	TGCAGCGTTGGTGGCTCCAAAACTCACCAAGAGACCCAGTACTTC	CSVGGSKTHQETQYF
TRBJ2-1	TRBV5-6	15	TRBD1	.	TGTGCCAGCAGCTTGGCTACAGGGGGCTGGTATGAGCAGTTCTTC	CASSLATGGWYEQFF
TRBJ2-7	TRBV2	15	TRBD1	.	TGTGCCAGCAGGCCGGGACAGGCCCGGGGCTACGAGCAGTACTTC	CASRPGQARGYEQYF
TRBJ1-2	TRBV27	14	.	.	TGTGCTCAGCGGAGGCAAGGGTCAGACTATGGCTACACCTTC	CAQRRQGSDYGYTF
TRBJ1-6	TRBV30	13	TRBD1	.	TGTGCCTGGGCCGGACAGGAGAATTCACCCCTCCACTTT	CAWAGQENSPLHF
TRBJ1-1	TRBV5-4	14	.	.	TGTGCCAGCAGCGATACGACAGGGAACACTGAAGCTTTCTTT	CASSDTTGNTEAFF
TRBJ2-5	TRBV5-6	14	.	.	TGTGCCAGCAGCTTGGAACAGGACCAAGAGACCCAGTACTTC	CASSLEQDQETQYF
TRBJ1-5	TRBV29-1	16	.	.	TGCAGCGTTGTTTTCGTAAGTGGCCCGGCCAATCAGCCCCAGCATTTT	CSVVFVSGPANQPQHF
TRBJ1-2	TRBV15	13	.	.	TGTGCCACCAGTCCAGGCGAGGGGTATGGCTACACCTTC	CATSPGEGYGYTF
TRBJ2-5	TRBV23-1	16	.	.	TGCGCCAGCAGTCAATCTCCGCGGGTAGCACAAGAGACCCAGTACTTC	CASSQSPRVAQETQYF
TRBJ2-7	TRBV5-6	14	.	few	TGTGCCAGCAGCCTGGTAGCGGTCCCCTACGAGCAGTACTTC	CASSLVAVPYEQYF
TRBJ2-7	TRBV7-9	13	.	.	TGTGCCAGCAGCCTCACAGATCTCTACGAGCAGTACTTC	CASSLTDLYEQYF
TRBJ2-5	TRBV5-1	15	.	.	TGCGCCAGCAGCTTGGCCAAAGGGGGGCAAGAGACCCAGTACTTC	CASSLAKGGQETQYF
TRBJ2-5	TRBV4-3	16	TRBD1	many	TGCGCCAGCAGCCAACACTCCGGGACAGGGAGCGAGACCCAGTACTTC	CASSQHSGTGSETQYF
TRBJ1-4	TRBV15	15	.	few	TGTGCCACCAGCAGAGCGGAGGGTTTGGAAGGAAAACTGTTTTTT	CATSRAEGLEGKLFF
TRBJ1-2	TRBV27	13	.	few	TGTGCCAGCAGTGGGGACATGGACGATGGCTACACCTTC	CASSGDMDDGYTF
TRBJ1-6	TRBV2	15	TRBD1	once	TGTGCCAGCACGGACAGGGTGGTTCCAAATTCACCCCTCCACTTT	CASTDRVVPNSPLHF
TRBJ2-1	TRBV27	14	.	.	TGTGCCAGCATTGGGGGACATTCCTACAATGAGCAGTTCTTC	CASIGGHSYNEQFF
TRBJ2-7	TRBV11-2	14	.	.	TGTGCCAGCAGCCGGGACGGAAGCTCCTACGAGCAGTACTTC	CASSRDGSSYEQYF
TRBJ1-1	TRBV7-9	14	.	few	TGTGCCAGCAGCTTACGGGATCTTGAAACTGAAGCTTTCTTT	CASSLRDLETEAFF
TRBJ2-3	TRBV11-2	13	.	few	TGTGCCAGCAGCACCCACAGCACAGATACGCAGTATTTT	CASSTHSTDTQYF
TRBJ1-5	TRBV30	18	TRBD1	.	TGTGCCTGGGATCTCGGTCGACAGGGATGGGTGTCGAATCAGCCCCAGCATTTT	CAWDLGRQGWVSNQPQHF
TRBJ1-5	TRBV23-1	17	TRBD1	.	TGCGCCAGCAGTCAACCCCCCGGGACAGAAATACATCAGCCCCAGCATTTT	CASSQPPGTEIHQPQHF
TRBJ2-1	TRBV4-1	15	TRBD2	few	TGCGCCAGCAGCCAAGCTTGGACTAGCGGAAATGAGCAGTTCTTC	CASSQAWTSGNEQFF
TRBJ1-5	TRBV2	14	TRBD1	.	TGTGCCAGCAGTGCGAGGACAGGGTATCAGCCCCAGCATTTT	CASSARTGYQPQHF
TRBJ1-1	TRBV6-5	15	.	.	TGTGCCAGCAACCCTAGAAGGGGACGGGGCACTGAAGCTTTCTTT	CASNPRRGRGTEAFF
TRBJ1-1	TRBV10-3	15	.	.	TGTGCCATCAGTGAGTCAGGGCCAGGGAACACTGAAGCTTTCTTT	CAISESGPGNTEAFF